This T cell receptor (beta chain) was observed in a study of beta chain features in type 1 diabetes. Whole-study findings and limits: Any HLA type influence on TCRB rearrangement was left unresolved here. Type 1 diabetes patients had VDJ junctions that carried fewer insertions and more deletions.

The authors reverse transcribed all of the isolated RNA, so sequencing captured expressed TCRB transcripts. Here immunoSEQ multiplex PCR was the method, and the copy in TCRdb shows in-frame clones only, minus some. The table records 970,000 or so clones, under 20% of them present only once. Around 0.12 L of blood, on average, came from one heparinised draw per donor. V lost 3 bases to trimming and J lost 4 bases, with 10 bases between them. CDR1 and CDR2 (germline): KGHSH, LQKENI. CDR3 size: 13 residues. To note about this clone: The antigen remains undetermined.

The sample consisted of naive CD4+ T cells from blood. The sequence derives from a woman aged 18-35 years in good health. The chain joins TRBV18 to TRBJ2-7; D gene uncertain. In DNA form, the CDR3 reads TGTGCCAGCTCACCTTTGAACCTTTACGAGCAGTACTTC. It translates to CASSPLNLYEQYF. Full variable domain (outside the CDR3, taken from reference TRBV18 and TRBJ2-7): NAGVMQNPRHLVRRRGQEARLRCSPMKGHSHVYWYRQLPEEGLKFMVYLQKENIIDESGMPKERFSAEFPKEGPSILRIQQVVRGDSAAYFCASSPLNLYEQYFGPGTRLTVT.